This T cell receptor beta chain is drawn from a study of T cell changes during pregnancy in multiple sclerosis. With 3 bases clipped from V and 1 base from J, the junction kept 2 bases outside the gene matches. Germline CDR1 and CDR2: SGHDT and YYEEEE. CDR3 length equals 14 residues. The assay was immunoSEQ multiplex PCR, and TCRdb's table has in-frame clones only and misses some. The sample yields 30,000 to 40,000 clones, 88% seen once. This receptor was identified in a female donor with multiple sclerosis, enrolled in a pregnancy study. This rearrangement joins TRBV5-6 to TRBJ1-1; 8 bases line up with TRBD1. The sequenced sample was CD8+ T cells from peripheral blood mononuclear cells, obtained in the third trimester of pregnancy. Here the CDR3 reads CASSSGGENTEAFF. The CDR3 DNA reads as TGTGCCAGCAGCTCAGGGGGCGAGAACACTGAAGCTTTCTTT.